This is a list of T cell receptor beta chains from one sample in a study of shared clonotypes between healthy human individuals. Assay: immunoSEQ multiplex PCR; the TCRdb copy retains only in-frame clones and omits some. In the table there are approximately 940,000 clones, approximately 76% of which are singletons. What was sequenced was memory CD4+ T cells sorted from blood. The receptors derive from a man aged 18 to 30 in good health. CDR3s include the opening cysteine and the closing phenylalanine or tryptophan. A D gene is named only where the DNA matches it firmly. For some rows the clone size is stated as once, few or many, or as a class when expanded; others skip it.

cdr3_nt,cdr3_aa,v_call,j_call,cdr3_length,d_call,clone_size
TGTGCCAGCTCACTACTTATCAGGGTGGTCGGCTCCTACAATGAGCAGTTCTTC,CASSLLIRVVGSYNEQFF,TRBV18,TRBJ2-1,18,-,-
TGTGCCAGCAAGGGGGGGACCGACCCTCGGGAGACCCAGTACTTC,CASKGGTDPRETQYF,TRBV6-1,TRBJ2-5,15,-,-
TGCGCCAGGACCAGCGGGTCCTACAATGAGCAGTTCTTC,CARTSGSYNEQFF,TRBV10-1,TRBJ2-1,13,-,-
TGCGCCAGCAGCCAAGGGACAGGGAATTCCCACGAGCAGTACTTC,CASSQGTGNSHEQYF,TRBV4-1,TRBJ2-7,15,TRBD1,-
TGTGCCAGCAGTTACGGAGAGAACACTGAAGCTTTCTTT,CASSYGENTEAFF,TRBV6-5,TRBJ1-1,13,-,once
TGCGCCAGCAGCCAAGGGGGTAGCGGGAGCCCGAGCTCCTACAATGAGCAGTTCTTC,CASSQGGSGSPSSYNEQFF,TRBV4-3,TRBJ2-1,19,TRBD2,few
TGTGCCAGCAGCTGGGACAGCGGAAACACCATATATTTT,CASSWDSGNTIYF,TRBV5-4,TRBJ1-3,13,TRBD1,-
TGTGCCAGCAACTTTCCATACCGGGACAGGGGGCCTGGCTACACCTTC,CASNFPYRDRGPGYTF,TRBV7-3,TRBJ1-2,16,TRBD1,-
TGTGCCAGCAGCCAAAGCAGGACAGGGAACTATGGCTACACCTTC,CASSQSRTGNYGYTF,TRBV16,TRBJ1-2,15,TRBD1,-
TGTGCCAGCAGTCTAAGACTAGCTAAAGCCGGGGAGCTGTTTTTT,CASSLRLAKAGELFF,TRBV6-5,TRBJ2-2,15,TRBD2,-
TGTGCCAGCAGGAGCAGACAGGGGGCGAGCACTGAAGCTTTCTTT,CASRSRQGASTEAFF,TRBV2,TRBJ1-1,15,TRBD1,many
TGTGCCAGCAGCCAAGGACTGGACAGGGCCAAGCGAGGGGGCACCGGGGAGCTGTTTTTT,CASSQGLDRAKRGGTGELFF,TRBV14,TRBJ2-2,20,TRBD1,-
TGCGCCAGCAGACTAGGACTAGCGGGGCGACCCTACGAGCAGTACTTC,CASRLGLAGRPYEQYF,TRBV5-1,TRBJ2-7,16,TRBD2,-
TGTGCCTGGGGTGCCGGGACAGGGCTACAAGAGACCCAGTACTTC,CAWGAGTGLQETQYF,TRBV30,TRBJ2-5,15,TRBD1,-
TGTGCCAGCTCACCACAGGGCCCGGAAGACTATGGCTACACCTTC,CASSPQGPEDYGYTF,TRBV18,TRBJ1-2,15,-,-
TGTGCCAGCAGTGGGCAGGGTGAAAAACTGTTTTTT,CASSGQGEKLFF,TRBV2,TRBJ1-4,12,-,-
TGTGCCAGCAGTTCCGCAGGCTCCTATAATTCACCCCTCCACTTT,CASSSAGSYNSPLHF,TRBV6-5,TRBJ1-6,15,-,many
TGTGCCAGTAGTGAGGAGGACCCGGTGGGGGCCAACGTCCTGACTTTC,CASSEEDPVGANVLTF,TRBV19,TRBJ2-6,16,-,-
TGTGCCAGCAGGGACAGGGATCCTCCTGAAGCTTTCTTT,CASRDRDPPEAFF,TRBV6-1,TRBJ1-1,13,TRBD1,few
TGTGCCACCAGCCCTAGACGGAACACTGAAGCTTTCTTT,CATSPRRNTEAFF,TRBV15,TRBJ1-1,13,-,-
TGTGCCATCATTACCCTAGCGGTCGCTCAAGAGACCCAGTACTTC,CAIITLAVAQETQYF,TRBV10-3,TRBJ2-5,15,TRBD2,once
TGTGCCATCAGTGAGACGGCAGGGCTATCCACAGATACGCAGTATTTT,CAISETAGLSTDTQYF,TRBV10-3,TRBJ2-3,16,-,-
TGCGCCAGCAGCGGAGGGACCTACGAGCAGTACTTC,CASSGGTYEQYF,TRBV10-2,TRBJ2-7,12,-,-
TGTGCCAGCAGTGAACCCTCAGCGATAGGCACCGGGGAGCTGTTTTTT,CASSEPSAIGTGELFF,TRBV6-1,TRBJ2-2,16,-,once
TGTGCCAGCACAAGACAGGGCACAGATACGCAGTATTTT,CASTRQGTDTQYF,TRBV28,TRBJ2-3,13,-,once
TGTGCCAGCGGGCAATCTGGGGCCAACGTCCTGACTTTC,CASGQSGANVLTF,TRBV2,TRBJ2-6,13,-,-
TGTGCCAGCAGTGACCTAAACAAGAAAAAGGGTGGTCAGCCCCAGCATTTT,CASSDLNKKKGGQPQHF,TRBV6-1,TRBJ1-5,17,-,-
TGTGCCAGCAGCCGAACAACAGGGGAGGAGCAGTTCTTC,CASSRTTGEEQFF,TRBV7-2,TRBJ2-1,13,TRBD1,-
TGTGCCAGCAGCCCATCCCCTAGACCCTACGAGCAGTACTTC,CASSPSPRPYEQYF,TRBV27,TRBJ2-7,14,-,-
TGCGCCAGTAGAGACACTAGCGTACAGACCCAGTACTTC,CASRDTSVQTQYF,TRBV10-2,TRBJ2-5,13,TRBD2,few
TGTGCCAGCAGCTTCGAGGGGAACTCCTACAATGAGCAGTTCTTC,CASSFEGNSYNEQFF,TRBV5-5,TRBJ2-1,15,-,-
TGTGCCAGCAGCGTATACGACAGGGACTACGAGCAGTACTTC,CASSVYDRDYEQYF,TRBV2,TRBJ2-7,14,TRBD1,-
TGTGCCAGCAGCTTCCGGACCAACTACGAGCAGTACTTC,CASSFRTNYEQYF,TRBV5-6,TRBJ2-7,13,-,-
TGTGCCAGCTCACCACGCGAGGACAGGAACACTGAAGCTTTCTTT,CASSPREDRNTEAFF,TRBV18,TRBJ1-1,15,-,-
TGCGCCAGCAGCCGGATGGCGGGGGGAAAGGCGGAGACCCAGTACTTC,CASSRMAGGKAETQYF,TRBV5-1,TRBJ2-5,16,TRBD2,few
TGTGCCAGCAGCTTTCTCAGATCCAATGAAAAACTGTTTTTT,CASSFLRSNEKLFF,TRBV7-8,TRBJ1-4,14,-,few
TGCAGCGTCCAGGACGGATACGAGCAGTACTTC,CSVQDGYEQYF,TRBV29-1,TRBJ2-7,11,-,-
TGCAGCGTTGAAGGGGTACCGGGACGATCCCAAGAGACCCAGTACTTC,CSVEGVPGRSQETQYF,TRBV29-1,TRBJ2-5,16,-,-
TGTGCCAGCAGCGTAGAGGCGACCCGGGAGCTGTTTTTT,CASSVEATRELFF,TRBV9,TRBJ2-2,13,-,-
TGTGCCAGCAGCGTGCTAGCGGGGGGCGACAATGAGCAGTTCTTC,CASSVLAGGDNEQFF,TRBV9,TRBJ2-1,15,TRBD2,-
TGTGCCTGGACCGAACAGGTGAACACTGAAGCTTTCTTT,CAWTEQVNTEAFF,TRBV30,TRBJ1-1,13,-,-
TGCGCCAGCAGCTTGGTGCCAGGGGAGTTTCGAAATTCACCCCTCCACTTT,CASSLVPGEFRNSPLHF,TRBV5-1,TRBJ1-6,17,-,-
TGTGCCAGCAGCCTCGGGACAGGCCTTCTCTCACCCCTCCACTTT,CASSLGTGLLSPLHF,TRBV5-4,TRBJ1-6,15,TRBD1,-
TGTGCCTGGAGTGCAAACACCGGGGAGCTGTTTTTT,CAWSANTGELFF,TRBV30,TRBJ2-2,12,-,few
TGTGCCAGCTCGTCCGTAGCGGGAGGGTACGGCGAGCAGTACTTC,CASSSVAGGYGEQYF,TRBV18,TRBJ2-7,15,TRBD2,-
TGTGCCAGCAGTGGGGTCATAACGAACACCGGGGAGCTGTTTTTT,CASSGVITNTGELFF,TRBV6-1,TRBJ2-2,15,-,-
TGTGCCAGCAGCCAATATTCAGGGATGAGTGCTTTCTTT,CASSQYSGMSAFF,TRBV16,TRBJ1-1,13,-,-
TGTGCCAGCAGCTTGCGCGGACCGACTAGCGGGGGGGGAAGGACCCAGTACTTC,CASSLRGPTSGGGRTQYF,TRBV7-8,TRBJ2-5,18,TRBD2,once
TGTGCCAGTAGTATACGGGTTACAGATACGCAGTATTTT,CASSIRVTDTQYF,TRBV19,TRBJ2-3,13,-,-
TGTGCCAGCAGTTACCGAACAGGGGACCGAAACACCATATATTTT,CASSYRTGDRNTIYF,TRBV6-5,TRBJ1-3,15,TRBD1,-
TGTGCCAGTAGCCCCCCTTTCATGAACACTGAAGCTTTCTTT,CASSPPFMNTEAFF,TRBV19,TRBJ1-1,14,-,once
TGTGCCAGCAGCGTTACACCGATAGGAGGCGAGACCCAGTACTTC,CASSVTPIGGETQYF,TRBV9,TRBJ2-5,15,-,-
TGTGCCAGCAGATCTCGGGACGGCTCCTACGAGCAGTACTTC,CASRSRDGSYEQYF,TRBV27,TRBJ2-7,14,-,-
TGTGCCAGCAGCCCCGACCTCTTTGGGGACACCATATATTTT,CASSPDLFGDTIYF,TRBV5-4,TRBJ1-3,14,-,-